These 27 T cell receptor beta chains were sequenced from one sample in a study of response to subunit inactivated influenza vaccine. Each CDR3 protein gets one entry after TCRdb re-called the RT-PCR reads with MiXCR. This table holds 500,000 or so distinct CDR3 sequences, more than 15% found once. Sequences were derived from CD4+ T cells sorted from PBMCs, sampled around 2 years after vaccination. The receptors were sampled from a man aged 50 to 69 who received an inactivated influenza vaccine.

The chain has TRBV3-1 and TRBJ1-5; TRBD1 matches 9 bases. The CDR3 spans 14 residues. V shed 2 bases, J shed 5 bases, and the junction held 1 base outside the gene matches. Germline V gene sequence: CDR1 LGHDT, CDR2 YNNKEL (reference sequence). This chain's CDR3 is CASSQRTGDQPQHF. The DNA for the CDR3 is TGTGCCAGCAGCCAAAGGACAGGGGATCAGCCCCAGCATTTT.

The chain is built from TRBV4-3 and TRBJ2-3; 12 bases agree with TRBD2. The V segment lost 0 bases and the J segment 6 bases; nucleotides outside the gene matches: 10. Germline V CDR1 and CDR2: LGHNA, YSLEER. The CDR3 runs to 18 residues. In nucleotides, the CDR3 is TGCGCCAGCAGCCAAGATTCGACTAGCGGGAGTATCATGGATACGCAGTATTTT. Translation: CASSQDSTSGSIMDTQYF.

This clonotype was found once. The chain is built from TRBV20-1 and TRBJ2-1; no reliable D call. The germline V gene encodes CDR1 DFQATT and CDR2 SNEGSKA (reference sequence). The CDR3 is made up of 12 amino acids. Trimming removed 5 bases at V and 8 bases at J, with 13 bases between. The chain's CDR3 is CSAFNGPYEQFF. The DNA for the CDR3 is TGCAGTGCTTTCAATGGGCCATATGAGCAGTTCTTC.

The table lists this clonotype with a few counts. Here the CDR3 DNA reads TGTGCCAGCAGCCCCCCAGGTAGCGGGGGGTTTCCCAACAATGAGCAGTTCTTC. Encoded protein: CASSPPGSGGFPNNEQFF. The chain carries TRBV3-1 and TRBJ2-1; 10 nucleotides match TRBD2. The CDR3 is 18 residues long. Germline lookup yields CDR1 LGHDT and CDR2 YNNKEL (reference sequence). Germline trimming cut 4 bases from V and 5 bases from J; bases unmatched to any gene: 14.

This clonotype was seen a handful of times. V usage is TRBV3-1 and J usage is TRBJ1-2; TRBD1 might be the D (5 bases). Germline values: CDR1 LGHDT, CDR2 YNNKEL (reference sequence). There are 16 residues in the CDR3. Trimming took off 2 bases at V and 0 bases at J, with 13 bases between the two ends. CDR3 residues: CASSQWGSAANYGYTF. CDR3 coding DNA: TGTGCCAGCAGCCAATGGGGGTCGGCAGCTAACTATGGCTACACCTTC.

This clonotype was detected only a few times. The chain recombines TRBV7-2 with TRBJ2-3, with TRBD2 matching 9 bases. The J segment lost 2 bases and the V segment lost 5 bases, leaving 8 bases of the junction unmatched. Germline V gene lookup returns CDR1 SGHTA and CDR2 FQGNSA. CDR3 length: 16 residues. This CDR3 is CASSPQSGGLTDTQYF. The CDR3 nucleotides read TGTGCCAGCAGCCCCCAGAGCGGGGGGCTCACAGATACGCAGTATTTT.

The chain links TRBV29-1 to TRBJ2-1, with 11 bases that match TRBD1. CDR3 length: 14 amino acids. V lost 4 bases to trimming and J lost 10 bases; unmatched junction nucleotides: 9. CDR1 and CDR2 from the germline V gene are SQVTM and ANQGSEA. CDR3: CSVANGQGAGEQFF. CDR3 DNA sequence: TGCAGCGTTGCTAACGGACAGGGGGCAGGAGAGCAGTTCTTC.

This chain joins TRBV27 and TRBJ2-7; TRBD1 matches 8 bases. The germline V gene has CDR1 MNHEY and CDR2 SMNVEV (reference sequence). The CDR3 loop spans 18 amino acids. The V and J ends lost 1 base and 3 bases, in that order; junction bases with no gene match: 14. CDR3 bases: TGTGCCAGCAGTTTATTAGTCCCGGACAGGGTGCGTAGCTACGAGCAGTACTTC. Its translation is CASSLLVPDRVRSYEQYF.

In its sample, this clonotype was seen a few times. V usage is TRBV7-2 and J usage is TRBJ1-1; maybe TRBD1 (6 bases). V lost 5 bases and J lost 0, with 19 bases in between. Germline values: CDR1 SGHTA, CDR2 FQGNSA. CDR3 size: 17 residues. CDR3 in DNA: TGTGCCAGCAGCCCCCGTCGGCTGGGGGGCATGAACACTGAAGCTTTCTTT. This gives the protein CASSPRRLGGMNTEAFF.

This clonotype has just a few counts. The J gene is TRBJ1-5, the V gene TRBV10-3; TRBD1 is a possible D gene (5 bases). Germline V lookup: CDR1 ENHRY, CDR2 SYGVKD. The length of the CDR3 is 16 residues. V was pared by 3 bases and J by 4 bases, with 16 bases between. CDR3: CAISEGLLGGNQPQHF. In DNA, the CDR3 is TGTGCCATCAGTGAAGGACTCCTCGGGGGTAATCAGCCCCAGCATTTT.

V gene TRBV20-1 combines with J gene TRBJ2-7, with D possibly matching TRBD1 (5 bases). This CDR3 is 14 amino acids long. V was cut by 6 bases and J by 2 bases, with 17 bases left in between. The germline CDR1 and CDR2 sequences are DFQATT and SNEGSKA (reference sequence). The chain's CDR3 is CSANGHKSTYEQYF. The CDR3, as DNA: TGCAGTGCGAATGGACACAAGTCTACCTACGAGCAGTACTTC.

The chain recombines TRBV29-1 with TRBJ1-1, with 8 bases fitting TRBD1. Germline loops: CDR1 SQVTM, CDR2 ANQGSEA. CDR3 size: 14 residues. Trimming removed 6 bases from V and 0 bases from J; junction bases left unmatched: 6. DNA for the CDR3: TGCAGCGTCGCCTGGACAGGGATGAACACTGAAGCTTTCTTT. It translates to CSVAWTGMNTEAFF.

The chain employs TRBV27 and TRBJ2-5; either TRBD1 or TRBD2 may supply D (5 bases each). Germline CDR1 and CDR2: MNHEY and SMNVEV (reference sequence). This CDR3 has 14 amino acids. V lost 4 bases and J lost 1, with 10 bases in between. CDR3 amino acids: CASSSGRGQETQYF. CDR3 bases: TGTGCCAGCAGTTCGGGACGGGGCCAAGAGACCCAGTACTTC.

This clonotype turned up a few times. The chain employs TRBV20-1 and TRBJ2-4, with 9 bases aligning to TRBD1. Trimming cost V 6 bases and J 3 bases; bases outside gene matches: 3. The CDR3 is 13 amino acids. Germline CDR1 is DFQATT and CDR2 is SNEGSKA (reference sequence). DNA of the CDR3: TGCAGTGCCCCGACAGGGGGCAAAAACATTCAGTACTTC. Protein: CSAPTGGKNIQYF.

This clonotype was found a few times. V and J are TRBV5-1 and TRBJ2-2; 7 bases are a match to TRBD1. Per the germline V gene, CDR1 is SGHRS and CDR2 is YFSETQ. The V segment lost 0 bases and the J segment 6 bases; nucleotides outside the gene matches: 2. The CDR3 consists of 14 residues. This CDR3 is CASSLGQGAGELFF. The DNA of the CDR3 is TGCGCCAGCAGCTTGGGACAGGGTGCCGGGGAGCTGTTTTTT.

A few counts support this clonotype. V usage is TRBV7-9 and J usage is TRBJ1-1; D is unresolved. The CDR3 sequence is 16 residues long. The germline V and J ends were trimmed by 3 bases and 1 base, with 15 bases remaining between them. Germline V gene lookup returns CDR1 SEHNR and CDR2 FQNEAQ (reference sequence). CDR3 coding DNA: TGTGCCAGCAGCTTTCTCCGTCCAGAAACGAACACTGAAGCTTTCTTT. Protein: CASSFLRPETNTEAFF.

There are a few counts of this clonotype. The chain has TRBV6-2 or TRBV6-3 and TRBJ2-7, with 9 bases matching TRBD1. The V gene end was trimmed by 5 bases and the J gene end by 4 bases; junction bases not matched to a gene: 9. This CDR3 comprises 15 residues. CDR1 and CDR2 (germline): MNHEY, SVGEGT. The CDR3 loop reads CASSLRDRVRYEQYF. The CDR3 DNA reads as TGTGCCAGCAGTCTGCGGGACAGGGTTCGGTACGAGCAGTACTTC.

V and J are TRBV25-1 and TRBJ2-6; D not resolved. Germline V gene lookup returns CDR1 MGHDK and CDR2 SYGVNS. CDR3 size: 16 residues. V lost 2 bases and J lost 0, with 8 bases in between. CDR3 residues: CASSEATRSGANVLTF. CDR3 DNA sequence: TGTGCCAGCAGTGAAGCAACTCGCTCTGGGGCCAACGTCCTGACTTTC.

The V and J genes are TRBV6-2 or TRBV6-3 and TRBJ2-1, with D perhaps TRBD2 (5 bases). This CDR3 has 11 residues. V dropped 4 bases and J dropped 13 bases, with 11 bases sitting between them. The V gene's germline CDR1 is MNHEY and CDR2 SVGEGT. The CDR3 DNA reads as TGTGCCAGCAGTTCGGTCGGGGATCAGTTCTTC. It codes for CASSSVGDQFF.

This rearrangement joins TRBV7-2 to TRBJ2-7; no clear D. Germline V gene data show CDR1 as SGHTA and CDR2 as FQGNSA. Trimming removed 1 base at V and 6 bases at J, with 10 bases between. This CDR3 comprises 13 residues. DNA for the CDR3: TGTGCCAGCAGCTTAGGGGTTAGCTTCGAGCAGTACTTC. This encodes CASSLGVSFEQYF.

This clonotype was detected ten times or more. The CDR3 sequence: CASKDRDRITGELFF. CDR3 in DNA: TGTGCCAGCAAGGACCGGGACAGGATCACCGGGGAGCTGTTTTTT. This chain joins TRBV12-3 or TRBV12-4 and TRBJ2-2, with TRBD1 identical over 8 bases. V lost 7 bases, J lost 4 bases, and 8 bases stayed unmatched. The CDR3 is 15 amino acids.

This chain's CDR3 is CSANDGAYEQYF. The CDR3 DNA follows: TGCAGTGCTAATGACGGGGCCTACGAGCAGTACTTC. The rearrangement uses TRBV20-1 and TRBJ2-7; perhaps TRBD2 as D (5 bases). The CDR3 covers 12 residues. The V gene's germline CDR1 is DFQATT and CDR2 SNEGSKA (reference sequence). V shed 4 bases and J shed 2 bases, with 9 bases lying between them.

CDR3 nucleotide sequence: TGTGCCAGCAGCACTCAACAGGGGGCATACACTGAAGCTTTCTTT. Translating gives CASSTQQGAYTEAFF. The V call is TRBV9, the J call TRBJ1-1, with 9 nucleotides matching TRBD1. J was trimmed by 3 bases and V by 4 bases; bases with no gene match: 7. The CDR3 totals 15 residues. Germline CDR1 and CDR2: SGDLS and YYNGEE.

This clonotype was observed a few times. This chain uses TRBV11-1 with TRBJ2-3; D is possibly TRBD1 (5 bases). With 6 bases removed from V and 9 bases from J, the gap between germline ends came to 19 bases. The length of the CDR3 is 14 residues. Germline lookup yields CDR1 SGHAT and CDR2 FQDESV (reference sequence). CDR3 bases: TGTGCCAGCAGTCCAGACCCAATTTCAGGGACGCAGTATTTT. It specifies CASSPDPISGTQYF.

This clonotype was seen more than once but under ten times. The chain recombines TRBV20-1 with TRBJ1-1; D not resolved. In germline, CDR1 is DFQATT, CDR2 SNEGSKA (reference sequence). The CDR3 is made up of 14 amino acids. Trimming shortened V by 0 bases and J by 6 bases, and 14 bases separated the two germline ends. The CDR3 region is CSARDLGGYAEAFF. The CDR3 DNA is TGCAGTGCTAGAGATTTGGGAGGGTACGCTGAAGCTTTCTTT.

The rearrangement links TRBV3-1 to TRBJ2-5; D unclear. Trimming shortened V by 4 bases and J by 2 bases, and 11 bases separated the two germline ends. CDR3 length: 14 residues. Germline CDR1 reads LGHDT; CDR2 reads YNNKEL (reference sequence). Here the CDR3 reads CASSPSARQETQYF. CDR3 coding DNA: TGTGCCAGCAGCCCAAGCGCGCGGCAAGAGACCCAGTACTTC.

The chain uses TRBV4-2 and TRBJ2-1, with 11 bases lining up with TRBD1. V lost 4 bases to trimming and J lost 7 bases; unmatched junction nucleotides: 6. From germline, CDR1 is LGHNA and CDR2 YNFKEQ. The CDR3 is 15 amino acids. The CDR3 here is CASSPDRGRKNEQFF. The CDR3 DNA follows: TGTGCCAGCAGCCCGGACAGGGGGCGTAAGAATGAGCAGTTCTTC.